This TCR beta chain is from a study of cytomegalovirus exposure and HLA in healthy donors. This CDR3 has 17 amino acids. The germline gives CDR1 SGHTA, CDR2 FQGNSA. V dropped 0 bases and J dropped 1; count of bases not matched to a gene: 6. Whole-study results and caveats: The investigators catalogued 164 TCR beta chains as cytomegalovirus-associated.

Turning to this clone: Its specificity is unknown.

With 60 Vbeta and 13 Jbeta primers, the PCR was carried out. The data were produced by immunoSEQ multiplex PCR, yet TCRdb's version contains in-frame clones alone and is incomplete. The sample yields fewer than 130,000 clones, 80% to 85% seen once. The clonotype was recovered from a woman aged 60 to 75 in good health and CMV-seropositive. The sequencing input was PBMCs. The rearrangement uses TRBV7-2 and TRBJ2-3; 8 bases map to TRBD2. The CDR3 here is CASSLARWRGGTDTQYF. DNA for the CDR3: TGTGCCAGCAGCTTAGCGCGGTGGCGGGGGGGCACAGATACGCAGTATTTT. Variable domain in full (rest from reference TRBV7-2 and TRBJ2-3): GAGVSQSPSNKVTEKGKDVELRCDPISGHTALYWYRQSLGQGLEFLIYFQGNSAPDKSGLPSDRFSAERTGGSVSTLTIQRTQQEDSAVYLCASSLARWRGGTDTQYFGPGTRLTVL.